These 3 T cell receptor beta chains were sequenced from one sample in a study of T cell changes during pregnancy in multiple sclerosis. Sequencing was performed with immunoSEQ multiplex PCR; in TCRdb, only in-frame clones are kept and a portion is missing. The table includes tens of thousands of clones, around nine tenths detected once. Specimen: CD4+ T cells from peripheral blood mononuclear cells, collected in the second trimester of pregnancy. All receptors derive from a female donor with multiple sclerosis, enrolled in a pregnancy study.

This clone was counted a single time. This chain links TRBV1 with TRBJ2-1; the table's D call of TRBD1 was not tested on the DNA. TRBV1 has pseudogene status. The CDR3 has 11 amino acids. The CDR3 nucleotides are TGCACCAGCAGCCAAGTAAGGGGGCAGTTCTTC. Its protein is CTSSQVRGQFF.

V usage is TRBV2 and J usage is TRBJ1-6, with D perhaps TRBD1 (5 bases). V shed 9 bases and J shed 6 bases, with 6 bases lying between them. This CDR3 has 11 amino acids. Per germline, CDR1 SNHLY and CDR2 FYNNEI. CDR3 protein: CARGGNSPLHF. Written as DNA, the CDR3 is TGTGCCAGGGGGGGTAATTCACCCCTCCACTTT.

V gene TRBV2 combines with J gene TRBJ2-2; TRBD1 matches at 8 bases. Germline loops: CDR1 SNHLY, CDR2 FYNNEI. This CDR3 has 15 amino acids. Trimming at V came to 4 bases and at J to 0 bases, leaving 1 base not matched to a gene. CDR3 sequence (DNA): TGTGCCAGCAGTGTGGGACAGGCGAACACCGGGGAGCTGTTTTTT. Its translation is CASSVGQANTGELFF.